A single sample gave rise to the 13 T cell receptor beta chains below, sequenced in a study of T cell clonality in common variable immunodeficiency. Profiling relied on immunoSEQ multiplex PCR, and the TCRdb table lists in-frame clones only, not all of them. In total the sample includes about 81,000 clones, none of them seen once. The sample consisted of peripheral blood mononuclear cells. These receptors were collected from a person aged 18 to 75 in good health.

This clone was seen a handful of times. Read data end 3 residues before the CDR3 end; the end is taken from the germline J gene. The V call is TRBV7-3, the J call TRBJ2-7; 10 nucleotides agree with TRBD2. Germline values: CDR1 SGHTA, CDR2 FQGTGA. The CDR3 has 15 amino acids. The V and J ends lost 3 bases and 3 bases, in that order; junction bases with no gene match: 5. The covered CDR3 bases are TGTGCCAGCAGCTTGCAGCGGGAGGGCCGCTACGAG. Translated, it gives CASSLQREGRYE. The complete CDR3 sequence is CASSLQREGRYEQYF.

This clone was picked up many times. The read finishes 3 residues shy of the CDR3 end, and the germline J gene is used to complete it. The chain uses TRBV19 and TRBJ1-4, with 7 positions matching TRBD1. This CDR3 has 14 amino acids. Germline V gene sequence: CDR1 LNHDA, CDR2 SQIVND (reference sequence). The ends lost 8 bases at V and 4 bases at J; junction bases unmatched: 7. The part of the CDR3 DNA that was read is TGTGCCAGTGCGGACAGGCCCGGTAATGAAAAA. Its translation is CASADRPGNEK. The entire CDR3 is CASADRPGNEKLFF.

This clone was counted ten times or more. Coverage ceases 3 residues before the CDR3 finishes, and the germline J gene fills in the end. The J gene is TRBJ2-1, the V gene TRBV20-1; 8 bases match TRBD2. This CDR3 spans 16 amino acids. From germline, CDR1 is DFQATT and CDR2 SNEGSKA (reference sequence). J lost 0 bases, V lost 3 bases, and 7 bases had no gene match. The DNA read from the CDR3 is TGCAGTGCTAGTTCCAGCGGGAGAAGCTCCTACAATGAG. This encodes CSASSSGRSSYNE. Given in full, the CDR3 is CSASSSGRSSYNEQFF.

There are many counts of this clone. The DNA ends 3 residues before the CDR3 does, and the rest of the CDR3 is filled in from the germline J gene. The chain carries TRBV20-1 and TRBJ2-1, with 10 bases fitting TRBD2. The junction had 5 bases not matched to a gene; V was cut back by 0 bases and J by 6 bases. This CDR3 has 15 residues. CDR1 is DFQATT, CDR2 SNEGSKA, per germline (reference sequence). The CDR3 loop is CSARDGTSVRNEQFF. Incomplete CDR3 DNA: TGCAGTGCTAGAGATGGGACTAGCGTACGCAATGAG.

This clone was seen only a few times. The CDR3 end falls 3 residues outside the read, so it is completed with the germline J gene. The chain recombines TRBV2 with TRBJ1-5; possible D gene TRBD1, 5 bases. The CDR3 has 15 residues. Germline V gene data show CDR1 as SNHLY and CDR2 as FYNNEI. Trimming pared 0 bases from V and 5 bases from J, leaving 11 bases between. The DNA read from the CDR3 is TGTGCCAGCAGTGAAGCATCAAGCAGGGATCAGCCC. It is translated as CASSEASSRDQP. The whole CDR3 is CASSEASSRDQPQHF.

This clone showed up many times. The read finishes 3 residues shy of the CDR3 end, and the germline J gene is used to complete it. The rearrangement joins TRBV7-2 to TRBJ2-7; D is uncertain. The germline CDR1 and CDR2 sequences are SGHTA and FQGNSA. The CDR3 loop spans 13 amino acids. The V end lost 0 bases, the J end lost 5 bases, and 8 bases lay between the germline ends. The sequenced CDR3 bases are TGTGCCAGCAGCTTAGCGGGTCGGGACGAG. This sequence encodes CASSLAGRDE. The whole CDR3 protein reads CASSLAGRDEQYF.

This clone was seen a few times. The read is 3 residues too short to cover the CDR3 end, so that end is filled in from the germline J gene. The genes are TRBV7-6 and TRBJ1-5, with D perhaps matching TRBD1 (6 bases). Trimming pared 5 bases from V and 0 bases from J, leaving 17 bases between. CDR3 length: 17 amino acids. Germline-derived CDR1 and CDR2 are SGHVS and FNYEAQ. CDR3 residues: CASSEGWTAYSNQPQHF. The DNA read from the CDR3 is TGTGCCAGCAGCGAGGGGTGGACAGCTTATAGCAATCAGCCC. Together with reference TRBV7-6 and TRBJ1-5, the CDR3 gives the full variable domain: GAGVSQSPRYKVTKRGQDVALRCDPISGHVSLYWYRQALGQGPEFLTYFNYEAQQDKSGLPNDRFSAERPEGSISTLTIQRTEQRDSAMYRCASSEGWTAYSNQPQHFGDGTRLSIL.

The sample holds many counts of this clone. The read ends 3 residues shy of where the CDR3 ends; the end is completed using the germline J gene. The genes are TRBV7-2 and TRBJ1-2; 8 bases are a match to TRBD1. Germline V CDR1 and CDR2: SGHTA, FQGNSA. The CDR3 covers 14 residues. V dropped 7 bases and J dropped 3; count of bases not matched to a gene: 7. CDR3: CASTARGLDYGYTF. Incomplete CDR3 DNA: TGTGCCAGCACCGCCAGGGGGCTGGACTATGGC. Full variable domain (rest looked up from reference TRBV7-2 and TRBJ1-2): GAGVSQSPSNKVTEKGKDVELRCDPISGHTALYWYRQSLGQGLEFLIYFQGNSAPDKSGLPSDRFSAERTGGSVSTLTIQRTQQEDSAVYLCASTARGLDYGYTFGSGTRLTVV.

There are many counts of this clone. One end of the junction does not line up with germline, which may come from a read error. The missing CDR3 end, 3 residues past where the read stops, is filled in from the germline J gene. This chain joins TRBV4-2 and TRBJ2-7; 7 positions match TRBD1. The CDR3 loop spans 15 amino acids. CDR1 is LGHNA and CDR2 is YNFKEQ in the germline V gene. CDR3 DNA (partial): TGCGCCAGCAGCCAAAACTACGAGGGGGCGGACGAG. Amino acid sequence: CASSQNYEGADE. The complete CDR3 reads CASSQNYEGADEQYF.

This clone was detected ten times or more. The CDR3 end is not reached by the read, which stops 3 residues before it; the germline J gene fills it in. V usage is TRBV12-3 or TRBV12-4 and J usage is TRBJ2-5, with 9 bases that match TRBD2. J lost 4 bases, V lost 7 bases, and 13 bases had no gene match. CDR3 length: 16 residues. The part of the CDR3 DNA that was read is TGTGCCAGCACCGCCTGGACTAGCGACCCAAGAGAGACC. Residues: CASTAWTSDPRET. The whole CDR3 region reads CASTAWTSDPRETQYF.

In its sample, this clone was seen many times. The read terminates 3 residues ahead of where the CDR3 ends, so the germline J gene completes it. This sequence joins TRBV20-1 and TRBJ2-4; D unresolved. The CDR3 consists of 12 residues. CDR1 and CDR2 (germline): DFQATT, SNEGSKA (reference sequence). Trimming removed 5 bases from V and 3 bases from J, with 8 bases in between. CDR3 amino acids: CSALKSKNIQYF. The DNA read from the CDR3 is TGCAGTGCTCTAAAAAGCAAAAACATT.

This clone occurred many times. The CDR3 is cut off 3 residues early in the read; its end comes from the germline J gene. The genes are TRBV27 and TRBJ2-1; 8 bases map to TRBD2. The CDR3 is made up of 16 amino acids. With 1 base clipped from V and 4 bases from J, the junction kept 6 bases outside the gene matches. Germline CDR1 is MNHEY and CDR2 is SMNVEV (reference sequence). The chain's CDR3 is CASSLLSGRGYNEQFF. The sequenced CDR3 bases are TGTGCCAGCAGTTTATTAAGCGGGAGAGGGTACAATGAG.

In its sample, this clone was seen many times. The read comes to an end 3 residues before the CDR3 does, leaving the germline J gene to fill in the end. The rearrangement uses TRBV5-1 and TRBJ1-5; maybe TRBD1 (6 bases). Germline CDR1 and CDR2: SGHRS and YFSETQ. Trimming took off 0 bases at V and 7 bases at J, with 14 bases between the two ends. This CDR3 region has 15 residues. CDR3 DNA (partial): TGCGCCAGCAGCTTGGAGTCAGGGGATGAACAGCCC. It translates to CASSLESGDEQP. In full, the CDR3 is CASSLESGDEQPQHF.